One TCR beta chain is described in this entry. The identical CDR3 is also encoded by other nucleotide sequences in the sample. Sequencing was performed with immunoSEQ multiplex PCR; in TCRdb, only in-frame clones are kept and a portion is missing. The data contain roughly 330,000 clones, 70% to 90% of them seen just once; the ten biggest clones take up 5% to 7%. The CDR3 contains 15 residues. Looked up from germline, CDR1 is SGHDT and CDR2 is YYEEEE. V lost 0 bases and J 3 bases, leaving 12 bases between the germline ends. This specimen comes from a study of blood T cell repertoires in COVID-19. Study-wide background: Samples representing acute and convalescent COVID-19 were sourced from the United States, Italy and Spain. Sources were T cells, B-cell-depleted T cells, or PBMCs; the material itself was cDNA or gDNA.

The clonotype comes from a man between 18 and 35 years old who had recovered from COVID-19. The chain combines TRBV5-6 with TRBJ1-2; the D gene is possibly TRBD1 (6 bases). The sequenced sample consisted of peripheral blood. The CDR3 here is CASSLAGRGDYGYTF. CDR3 DNA sequence: TGTGCCAGCAGCTTGGCGGGCAGGGGCGACTATGGCTACACCTTC.